A selection of T cell receptor beta chains follows, all from one sample in a study of T-cell reconstitution after alpha-beta-depleted transplantation in children. TCRdb passed the PCR reads through MiXCR, listing each CDR3 protein once. The sample has hundreds of thousands of distinct CDR3 sequences, around a tenth seen once. Sequenced material: PBMCs, taken before TCRalphabeta/CD19-depleted stem cell transplant. These receptors originate from a boy in the first two years of life with acute myeloid leukemia, due to receive a stem cell transplant. Each CDR3 is given with its conserved first and last residue. D genes are given only for firm matches. Rows give clone size only sometimes, using once, few, many, or a class for an expanded clone.

V gene	J gene	D gene	clone size	CDR3 protein	CDR3 DNA
TRBV29-1	TRBJ2-7	TRBD2	many	CSVEDRTSYEQYF	TGCAGCGTTGAAGATCGGACTAGCTACGAGCAGTACTTC
TRBV7-2	TRBJ2-5	NA	NA	CASSLGAQVQETQYF	TGTGCCAGCAGCTTAGGCGCTCAGGTACAAGAGACCCAGTACTTC
TRBV12-3/TRBV12-4	TRBJ2-3	NA	many	CASSSDRSTDTQYF	TGTGCCAGCAGTTCCGACAGGAGCACAGATACGCAGTATTTT
TRBV29-1	TRBJ1-2	NA	many	CSVTQGRGYTF	TGCAGCGTTACTCAGGGGCGAGGCTACACCTTC
TRBV7-9	TRBJ2-1	NA	many	CASSALNEQFF	TGTGCCAGCAGCGCGCTCAATGAGCAGTTCTTC
TRBV24-1	TRBJ1-2	NA	many	CATSDPGRDIMGYTF	TGTGCCACCAGTGACCCGGGACGTGATATTATGGGCTACACCTTC
TRBV20-1	TRBJ2-5	NA	many	CSARLPVGLETQYF	TGCAGTGCCAGGTTGCCCGTGGGACTAGAGACCCAGTACTTC
TRBV28	TRBJ2-3	TRBD2	many	CASSFGSGATDTQYF	TGTGCCAGCAGTTTCGGTAGCGGGGCCACAGATACGCAGTATTTT
TRBV20-1	TRBJ1-2	TRBD1	many	CSASFYRGSHYGYTF	TGCAGTGCTAGTTTTTACAGGGGCTCTCACTATGGCTACACCTTC
TRBV3-1	TRBJ2-4	TRBD1	many	CASSSGQGMNIQYF	TGTGCCAGCAGCTCGGGACAGGGAATGAACATTCAGTACTTC
TRBV5-1	TRBJ2-1	NA	many	CASSPPGRSYNEQFF	TGCGCCAGCAGCCCCCCGGGGCGGTCCTACAATGAGCAGTTCTTC
TRBV5-6	TRBJ2-1	NA	many	CASSVGGDEQFF	TGTGCCAGCAGCGTAGGAGGGGATGAGCAGTTCTTC
TRBV15	TRBJ2-1	NA	many	CATSTTGMSSYNEQFF	TGTGCCACCAGCACGACCGGGATGAGCTCCTACAATGAGCAGTTCTTC
TRBV24-1	TRBJ2-2	NA	many	CATSDLPGRANTGELFF	TGTGCCACCAGTGATTTGCCGGGCAGAGCAAACACCGGGGAGCTGTTTTTT
TRBV5-5	TRBJ2-3	TRBD2	many	CASSLEGALALAGGTDTQYF	TGTGCCAGCAGCTTGGAAGGGGCACTAGCCTTAGCGGGGGGCACAGATACGCAGTATTTT
TRBV29-1	TRBJ2-7	TRBD2	NA	CSVSSGSGNEQYF	TGCAGCGTCTCTAGCGGGAGCGGGAACGAGCAGTACTTC
TRBV6-2/TRBV6-3	TRBJ2-1	TRBD2	NA	CASTSGISYNEQFF	TGTGCCAGCACTAGCGGTATCTCCTACAATGAGCAGTTCTTC
TRBV6-6	TRBJ2-1	NA	many	CASRKNNEQFF	TGTGCCAGCAGGAAAAACAATGAGCAGTTCTTC
TRBV3-1	TRBJ2-3	TRBD2	many	CASSQGSGREDTQYF	TGTGCCAGCAGCCAAGGTAGCGGGAGAGAAGATACGCAGTATTTT
TRBV7-2	TRBJ2-7	TRBD1	many	CASSPGGSYEQYF	TGTGCCAGCAGCCCAGGGGGCTCCTACGAGCAGTACTTC
TRBV12-3/TRBV12-4	TRBJ2-1	NA	many	CASTMAGSRPYNEQFF	TGTGCCAGCACCATGGCAGGGTCCCGCCCCTACAATGAGCAGTTCTTC
TRBV5-5	TRBJ2-5	NA	many	CASSARAGETQYF	TGTGCCAGCAGCGCCAGGGCTGGCGAGACCCAGTACTTC
TRBV12-3/TRBV12-4	TRBJ2-7	NA	many	CASSPSGRLTEQYF	TGTGCCAGCAGCCCCAGCGGCCGCCTAACCGAGCAGTACTTC
TRBV18	TRBJ1-2	NA	many	CASSPEATGYGYTF	TGTGCCAGCTCACCAGAGGCCACAGGCTATGGCTACACCTTC
TRBV27	TRBJ2-1	NA	many	CASSLGQYNEQFF	TGTGCCAGCAGTTTAGGGCAATACAATGAGCAGTTCTTC
TRBV28	TRBJ1-6	TRBD1	many	CASSPSGTGGRSPLHF	TGTGCCAGCAGTCCATCCGGGACAGGGGGCAGGTCACCCCTCCACTTT
TRBV7-2	TRBJ2-1	TRBD2	many	CASSIRHSGGAGEQFF	TGTGCCAGCAGCATCCGCCATAGCGGGGGGGCTGGTGAGCAGTTCTTC
TRBV6-5	TRBJ2-5	NA	many	CASSYGSAQETQYF	TGTGCCAGCAGTTACGGATCGGCCCAAGAGACCCAGTACTTC
TRBV20-1	TRBJ1-2	TRBD1	many	CSARTGGNGYTF	TGCAGTGCTAGGACAGGGGGCAATGGCTACACCTTC
TRBV14	TRBJ2-5	TRBD2	NA	CASSPRTSGRRETQYF	TGTGCCAGCAGCCCGCGGACTAGCGGGAGGAGGGAGACCCAGTACTTC
TRBV9	TRBJ1-2	NA	many	CASSIGGRWNYGYTF	TGTGCCAGCAGCATTGGGGGCAGATGGAACTATGGCTACACCTTC
TRBV18	TRBJ1-5	NA	many	CASSPSGNGEQPQHF	TGTGCCAGCTCACCATCCGGGAACGGGGAACAGCCCCAGCATTTT
TRBV29-1	TRBJ2-1	NA	few	CSVGARARNEQFF	TGCAGCGTTGGAGCGAGGGCGAGGAATGAGCAGTTCTTC
TRBV20-1	TRBJ2-7	NA	NA	CSARGRVSYEQYF	TGCAGTGCTAGGGGGCGGGTCTCCTACGAGCAGTACTTC
TRBV12-3/TRBV12-4	TRBJ1-5	NA	few	CASSLVTGRSNQPQHF	TGTGCCAGCAGTTTAGTTACAGGGCGCAGCAATCAGCCCCAGCATTTT
TRBV2	TRBJ1-4	NA	many	CASSQFRATNEKLFF	TGTGCCAGCAGTCAGTTCCGTGCAACTAATGAAAAACTGTTTTTT
TRBV28	TRBJ2-1	NA	NA	CASRYTRTQKASYNEQFF	TGTGCCAGCAGGTATACCCGGACCCAGAAAGCCTCCTACAATGAGCAGTTCTTC
TRBV12-3/TRBV12-4	TRBJ2-7	TRBD1	many	CASSLDRGQNEQYF	TGTGCCAGCAGTTTAGACAGGGGGCAAAACGAGCAGTACTTC
TRBV29-1	TRBJ2-2	NA	few	CSVRWPGNTGELFF	TGCAGCGTTAGATGGCCGGGGAACACCGGGGAGCTGTTTTTT
TRBV7-9	TRBJ2-7	TRBD1	NA	CASSEPDRGYEQYF	TGTGCCAGCAGCGAGCCGGACAGGGGTTACGAGCAGTACTTC
TRBV4-2	TRBJ2-3	TRBD2	NA	CASSQELAAFTDTQYF	TGTGCCAGCAGCCAAGAACTAGCGGCATTCACAGATACGCAGTATTTT
TRBV3-1	TRBJ1-4	NA	few	CASSHGDTEKLFF	TGTGCCAGCAGCCACGGCGACACGGAAAAACTGTTTTTT
TRBV4-3	TRBJ2-5	NA	many	CASSQEPDQWETQYF	TGCGCCAGCAGCCAAGAACCTGACCAGTGGGAGACCCAGTACTTC
TRBV27	TRBJ1-1	NA	many	CASKRGADTEAFF	TGTGCCAGCAAACGGGGGGCAGACACTGAAGCTTTCTTT
TRBV7-2	TRBJ1-1	NA	many	CASSSRTGAFF	TGTGCCAGCAGCTCTCGGACTGGAGCTTTCTTT
TRBV7-2	TRBJ2-1	TRBD2	many	CASSFGGGRREQFF	TGTGCCAGCAGCTTCGGCGGGGGGCGTCGTGAGCAGTTCTTC
TRBV21-1	TRBJ2-7	NA	many	CASSNPNSYEQYF	TGTGCCAGCAGCAACCCGAACTCCTACGAGCAGTACTTC
TRBV20-1	TRBJ2-7	NA	NA	CSARAPDSYEQYF	TGCAGTGCTAGAGCCCCGGACAGCTACGAGCAGTACTTC